The 18 T cell receptor beta chains below all came from one sample that was sequenced in a study of T cell repertoires in cytomegalovirus infection. TCRdb re-derived calls from the reads in MiXCR, one entry per CDR3 protein. The sample has 200,000 to 250,000 distinct CDR3 sequences, around 35% seen once. These TCRs are of unknown antigen specificity. The starting material was CD8+ T cells from cultured PBMCs, obtained from culture after CMV antigen stimulation. All receptors derive from a human donor in good health (CMV status not recorded). Some clones in this sample may be carry-over from other donors' samples.

This chain links TRBV27 with TRBJ2-7; the D is unclear. The V and J ends lost 3 bases and 0 bases respectively, with 12 bases between them. CDR3 size: 15 residues. Looked up from germline, CDR1 is MNHEY and CDR2 is SMNVEV (reference sequence). For the CDR3, the DNA is TGTGCCAGCAGTTTTGGGCCACAGAGCTCCTACGAGCAGTACTTC. It encodes CASSFGPQSSYEQYF.

This clonotype was detected only a few times. This CDR3 is CASSLLAGGPSYEQYF. The DNA for the CDR3 is TGTGCCAGCAGTCTCCTAGCGGGAGGGCCCTCCTACGAGCAGTACTTC. The chain joins TRBV28 to TRBJ2-7, with TRBD2 matching 12 bases. This CDR3 has 16 amino acids. V trimming: 5 bases; J trimming: 0 bases; junction bases outside the gene matches: 5. Germline CDR1 reads MDHEN; CDR2 reads SYDVKM.

This rearrangement joins TRBV28 to TRBJ2-7; 10 bases map to TRBD1. The CDR3 totals 15 residues. Trimming at V came to 5 bases and at J to 3 bases, leaving 7 bases not matched to a gene. Germline V lookup: CDR1 MDHEN, CDR2 SYDVKM. The CDR3 spells CASSGRDRGIYEQYF. CDR3 coding DNA: TGTGCCAGCAGTGGCCGGGACAGGGGAATCTACGAGCAGTACTTC.

The CDR3 spells CASSIHRGGPEAFF. For the CDR3, the DNA is TGTGCCAGTAGTATCCATCGGGGTGGGCCTGAAGCTTTCTTT. The chain couples TRBV19 to TRBJ1-1; D unresolved. CDR1 and CDR2 (germline): LNHDA, SQIVND (reference sequence). Trimming pared 3 bases from V and 6 bases from J, leaving 14 bases between. The CDR3 runs to 14 residues.

The chain uses TRBV7-6 and TRBJ2-7; 8 nucleotides match TRBD1. Trimming removed 5 bases from V and 2 bases from J; junction bases left unmatched: 8. Germline CDR1 SGHVS, CDR2 FNYEAQ. The CDR3 sequence is 15 residues long. CDR3 in DNA: TGTGCCAGCAGCACAAGACAGGGGCAAGCCTACGAGCAGTACTTC. Residues: CASSTRQGQAYEQYF.

V usage is TRBV28 and J usage is TRBJ2-5; D possibly corresponds to TRBD1 (6 bases). The V gene's germline CDR1 is MDHEN and CDR2 SYDVKM. This CDR3 contains 16 residues. Deletions cut 6 bases from V and 0 bases from J, with 17 bases between. CDR3: CASSPIGTLYQETQYF. Written as DNA, the CDR3 is TGTGCCAGCAGCCCTATAGGGACACTGTACCAAGAGACCCAGTACTTC.

This clonotype is termed large. V and J are TRBV10-3 and TRBJ1-5; D unresolved. Trimming pared 4 bases from V and 0 bases from J, leaving 10 bases between. CDR1 is ENHRY and CDR2 is SYGVKD in the germline V gene. This CDR3 is 15 amino acids long. The CDR3 reads CAISVGDHSNQPQHF. The CDR3 nucleotides are TGTGCCATCAGTGTAGGAGACCATAGCAATCAGCCCCAGCATTTT.

The chain has TRBV7-8 and TRBJ2-7; D remains unclear. Germline V gene sequence: CDR1 SGHVS, CDR2 FQNEAQ. The CDR3 is 14 residues long. Trimming took off 5 bases at V and 2 bases at J, with 13 bases between the two ends. The CDR3 nucleotides are TGTGCCAGCAGCGGGGTGGCCCGGACCTACGAGCAGTACTTC. This encodes CASSGVARTYEQYF.

In DNA, the CDR3 is TGCGCCAGCAGCCAAGTCGGCGAGGGACCGGTTTATAATTCACCCCTCCACTTT. The encoded protein is CASSQVGEGPVYNSPLHF. The chain carries TRBV4-3 and TRBJ1-6, with a weak D call TRBD1 (5 bases). This CDR3 spans 18 amino acids. Germline CDR1 LGHNA, CDR2 YSLEER. V shed 1 base and J shed 4 bases, with 17 bases lying between them.

A single count supports this clonotype. J is TRBJ2-2 and V is TRBV20-1; D is unclear. Germline V CDR1 and CDR2: DFQATT, SNEGSKA (reference sequence). The V end lost 2 bases, the J end lost 6 bases, and 4 bases lay between the germline ends. CDR3 length: 11 amino acids. The CDR3 loop is CSARSSGELFF. CDR3 DNA: TGCAGTGCTAGATCCTCCGGGGAGCTGTTTTTT.

This chain uses TRBV7-9 with TRBJ1-2; D may be TRBD1 (5 bases). Trimming shortened V by 3 bases and J by 8 bases, and 19 bases separated the two germline ends. The CDR3 runs 15 residues. From germline, CDR1 is SEHNR and CDR2 FQNEAQ (reference sequence). The chain's CDR3 is CASSLGQGSTDGYTF. The CDR3, as DNA: TGTGCCAGCAGCTTGGGGCAGGGAAGTACAGACGGCTACACCTTC.

This clonotype was observed many times. V and J are TRBV27 and TRBJ1-4; D ambiguous. The CDR3 is 11 amino acids. Germline V CDR1 and CDR2: MNHEY, SMNVEV (reference sequence). Trimming stripped 3 bases from V and 7 bases from J, with 3 bases between. CDR3 amino acids: CASSFGEKLFF. In nucleotides, the CDR3 is TGTGCCAGCAGTTTTGGTGAAAAACTGTTTTTT. The entire variable domain, with the rest obtained from reference TRBV27 and TRBJ1-4, is as follows: EAQVTQNPRYLITVTGKKLTVTCSQNMNHEYMSWYRQDPGLGLRQIYYSMNVEVTDKGDVPEGYKVSRKEKRNFPLILESPSPNQTSLYFCASSFGEKLFFGSGTQLSVL.

This clonotype has a handful of counts. The rearrangement joins TRBV19 to TRBJ2-1; 14 nucleotides agree with TRBD2. After removal of 3 bases from V and 8 bases from J, the junction contained 6 bases not matched to a gene. Looked up from germline, CDR1 is LNHDA and CDR2 is SQIVND (reference sequence). CDR3 length: 16 amino acids. The CDR3 loop is CASSIVTSGRADEQFF. In nucleotides, the CDR3 is TGTGCCAGTAGTATCGTGACTAGCGGGAGGGCCGATGAGCAGTTCTTC.

Here the CDR3 DNA reads TGTGCCAGCTCACCGAGAGATGGAAGGTCTACTGAAGCTTTCTTT. Translating gives CASSPRDGRSTEAFF. This rearrangement joins TRBV18 to TRBJ1-1; no clear D gene. V lost 3 bases to trimming and J lost 5 bases, with 16 bases between them. Germline lookup yields CDR1 KGHSH and CDR2 LQKENI. The CDR3 covers 15 residues.

There are a few counts of this clonotype. The V gene is TRBV5-1, the J gene TRBJ2-5; D possibly corresponds to TRBD1 (6 bases). The CDR3 runs to 15 residues. V was pared by 1 base and J by 4 bases, with 14 bases between. Germline-derived CDR1 and CDR2 are SGHRS and YFSETQ. CDR3 protein: CASSLYRDFPETQYF. The CDR3 DNA reads TGCGCCAGCAGCTTGTACAGGGATTTCCCAGAGACCCAGTACTTC.

V and J are TRBV28 and TRBJ2-7; 8 bases fit TRBD2. Losses at the gene ends were 5 bases for V and 3 bases for J; bases not matched to a gene: 9. CDR3 size: 15 residues. Germline loops: CDR1 MDHEN, CDR2 SYDVKM. The CDR3 sequence: CASSPRQREHYEQYF. CDR3 in DNA: TGTGCCAGCAGTCCTCGCCAGCGGGAGCACTACGAGCAGTACTTC.

V gene TRBV28 combines with J gene TRBJ1-1, with 9 nucleotides matching TRBD1. J was trimmed by 0 bases and V by 1 base; bases with no gene match: 3. Germline CDR1 is MDHEN and CDR2 is SYDVKM. This CDR3 comprises 16 residues. The CDR3 region has the DNA TGTGCCAGCAGTTTATTGGGACAGGGCATGAACACTGAAGCTTTCTTT. This translates into CASSLLGQGMNTEAFF.

There are many counts of this clonotype. The chain combines TRBV7-8 with TRBJ2-1; tentative D call: TRBD2 (5 bases). Trimming shortened V by 1 base and J by 2 bases, and 18 bases separated the two germline ends. The CDR3 consists of 18 residues. The V gene's germline CDR1 is SGHVS and CDR2 FQNEAQ. The CDR3 spells CASSLGISDFPTYNEQFF. The CDR3 coding sequence is TGTGCCAGCAGCTTAGGGATCTCGGACTTCCCTACCTACAATGAGCAGTTCTTC.